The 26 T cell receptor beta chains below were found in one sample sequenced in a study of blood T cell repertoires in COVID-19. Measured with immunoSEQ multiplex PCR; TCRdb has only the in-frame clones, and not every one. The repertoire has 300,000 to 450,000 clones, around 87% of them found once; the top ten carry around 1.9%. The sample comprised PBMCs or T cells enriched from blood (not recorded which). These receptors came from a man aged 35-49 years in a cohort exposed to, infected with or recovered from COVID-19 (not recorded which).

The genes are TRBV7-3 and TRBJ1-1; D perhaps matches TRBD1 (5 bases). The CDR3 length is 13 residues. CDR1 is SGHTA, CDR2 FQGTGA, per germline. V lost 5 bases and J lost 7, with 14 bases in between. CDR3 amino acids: CASSPSPGHEAFF. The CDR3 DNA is TGTGCCAGCAGCCCCTCGCCAGGGCATGAAGCTTTCTTT.

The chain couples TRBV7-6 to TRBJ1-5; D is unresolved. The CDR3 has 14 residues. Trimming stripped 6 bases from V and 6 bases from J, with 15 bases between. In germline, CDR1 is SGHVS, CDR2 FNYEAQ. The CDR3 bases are TGTGCCAGCAGTCCGTCGGAGGGTTTTCAGCCCCAGCATTTT. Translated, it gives CASSPSEGFQPQHF.

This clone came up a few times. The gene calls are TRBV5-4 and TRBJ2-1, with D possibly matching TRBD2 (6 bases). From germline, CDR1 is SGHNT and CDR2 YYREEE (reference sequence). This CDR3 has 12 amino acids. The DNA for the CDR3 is TGTGGCGATGGGGACTGCTACAATGAGCAGTTCTTC. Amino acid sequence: CGDGDCYNEQFF.

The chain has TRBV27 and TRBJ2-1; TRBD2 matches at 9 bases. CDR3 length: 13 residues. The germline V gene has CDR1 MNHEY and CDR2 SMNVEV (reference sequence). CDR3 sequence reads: CAISASGIDEQFF. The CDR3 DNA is TGTGCAATCTCGGCTAGCGGGATCGATGAGCAGTTCTTC.

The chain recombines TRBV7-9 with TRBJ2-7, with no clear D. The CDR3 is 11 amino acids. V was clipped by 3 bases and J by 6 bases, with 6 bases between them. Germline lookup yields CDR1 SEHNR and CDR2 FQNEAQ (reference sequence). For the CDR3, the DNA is TGTGCCAGCAGCTTCTACGGCGAGCAGTACTTC. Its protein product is CASSFYGEQYF.

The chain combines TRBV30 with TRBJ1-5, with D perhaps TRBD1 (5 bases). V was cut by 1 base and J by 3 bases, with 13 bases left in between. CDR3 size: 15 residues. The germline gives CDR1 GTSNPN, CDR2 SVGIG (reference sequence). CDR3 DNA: TGTGCCTGGAGTGGGGAAGGGGAATTCAATCAGCCCCAGCATTTT. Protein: CAWSGEGEFNQPQHF.

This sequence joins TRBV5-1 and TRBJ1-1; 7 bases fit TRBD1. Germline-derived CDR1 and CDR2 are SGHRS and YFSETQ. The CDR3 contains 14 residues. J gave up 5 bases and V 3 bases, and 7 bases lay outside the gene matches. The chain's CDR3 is CASSSDREETEAFF. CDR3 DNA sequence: TGCGCCAGCAGCTCCGACAGGGAAGAAACTGAAGCTTTCTTT.

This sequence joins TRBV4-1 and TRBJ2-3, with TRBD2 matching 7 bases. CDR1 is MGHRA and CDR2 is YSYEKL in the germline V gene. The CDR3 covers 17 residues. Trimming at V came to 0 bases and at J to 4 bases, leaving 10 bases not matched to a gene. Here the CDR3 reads CASSQDPSGVGADTQYF. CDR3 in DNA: TGCGCCAGCAGCCAAGATCCTAGCGGAGTGGGGGCAGATACGCAGTATTTT.

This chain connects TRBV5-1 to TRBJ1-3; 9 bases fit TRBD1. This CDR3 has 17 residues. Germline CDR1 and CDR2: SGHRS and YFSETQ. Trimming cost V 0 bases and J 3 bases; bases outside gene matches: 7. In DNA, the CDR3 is TGCGCCAGCAGCTTGGATGGACAGGGGATCCTTGGAAACACCATATATTTT. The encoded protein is CASSLDGQGILGNTIYF.

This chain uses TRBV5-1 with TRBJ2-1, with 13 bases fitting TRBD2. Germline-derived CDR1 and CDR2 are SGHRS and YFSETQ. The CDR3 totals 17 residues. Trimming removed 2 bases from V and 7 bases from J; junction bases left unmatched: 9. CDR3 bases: TGCGCCAGCAGCTTCGAAGGGACTAGCGGGATACGGAATGAGCAGTTCTTC. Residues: CASSFEGTSGIRNEQFF.

CDR3 sequence reads: CASSQDYPTSGREFF. The CDR3 region has the DNA TGTGCCAGCAGCCAAGATTACCCGACTAGCGGGAGAGAGTTCTTC. The chain links TRBV3-1 (or the pseudogene TRBV3-2) to TRBJ2-1; the match to TRBD2 covers 12 bases. V dropped 0 bases and J dropped 14; count of bases not matched to a gene: 8. This CDR3 has 15 amino acids. From germline, CDR1 is LGHDT and CDR2 YNNKEL (reference sequence).

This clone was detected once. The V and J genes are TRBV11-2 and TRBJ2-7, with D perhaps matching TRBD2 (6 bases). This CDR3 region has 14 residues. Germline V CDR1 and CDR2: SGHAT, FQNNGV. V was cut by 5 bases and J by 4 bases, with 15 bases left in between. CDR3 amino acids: CASSRQRAWYEQYF. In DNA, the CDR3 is TGTGCCAGCAGCCGACAGCGGGCCTGGTACGAGCAGTACTTC. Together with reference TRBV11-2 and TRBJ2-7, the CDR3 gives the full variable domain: EAGVAQSPRYKIIEKRQSVAFWCNPISGHATLYWYQQILGQGPKLLIQFQNNGVVDDSQLPKDRFSAERLKGVDSTLKIQPAKLEDSAVYLCASSRQRAWYEQYFGPGTRLTVT.

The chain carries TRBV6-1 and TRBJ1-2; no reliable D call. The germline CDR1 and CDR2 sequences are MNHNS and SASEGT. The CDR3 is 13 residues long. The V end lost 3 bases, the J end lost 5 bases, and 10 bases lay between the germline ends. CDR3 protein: CASSETWRYGYTF. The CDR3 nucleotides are TGTGCCAGCAGTGAGACTTGGCGATATGGCTACACCTTC.

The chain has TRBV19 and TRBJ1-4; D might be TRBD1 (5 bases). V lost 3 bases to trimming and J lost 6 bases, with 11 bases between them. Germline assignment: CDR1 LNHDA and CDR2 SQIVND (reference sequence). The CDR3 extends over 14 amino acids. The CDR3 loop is CASSIRSGYEKLFF. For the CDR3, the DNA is TGTGCCAGTAGTATTAGGTCAGGGTATGAAAAACTGTTTTTT.

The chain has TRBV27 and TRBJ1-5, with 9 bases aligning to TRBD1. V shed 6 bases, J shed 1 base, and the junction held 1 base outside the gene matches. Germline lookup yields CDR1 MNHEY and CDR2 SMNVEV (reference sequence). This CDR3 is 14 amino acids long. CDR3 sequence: CASRTGGSNQPQHF. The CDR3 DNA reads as TGTGCCAGCAGGACAGGGGGAAGCAATCAGCCCCAGCATTTT.

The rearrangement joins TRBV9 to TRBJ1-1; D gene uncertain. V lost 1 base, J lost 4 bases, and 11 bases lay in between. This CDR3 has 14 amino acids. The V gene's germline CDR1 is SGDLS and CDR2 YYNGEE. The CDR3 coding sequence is TGTGCCAGCAGCGTATCATCGAGGGCCACTGAAGCTTTCTTT. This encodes CASSVSSRATEAFF.

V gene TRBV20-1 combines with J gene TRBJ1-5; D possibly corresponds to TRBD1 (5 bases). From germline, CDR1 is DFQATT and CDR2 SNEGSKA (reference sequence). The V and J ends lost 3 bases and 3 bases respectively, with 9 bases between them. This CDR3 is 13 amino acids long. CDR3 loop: CSASQQDNQPQHF. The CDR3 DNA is TGCAGTGCTAGTCAACAGGACAATCAGCCCCAGCATTTT.

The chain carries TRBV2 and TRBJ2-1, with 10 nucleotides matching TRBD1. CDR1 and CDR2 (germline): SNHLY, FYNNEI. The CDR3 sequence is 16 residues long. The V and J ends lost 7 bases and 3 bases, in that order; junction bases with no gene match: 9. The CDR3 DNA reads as TGTGCCAGCAACGATGGAGGGACAGGGGTCTACAATGAGCAGTTCTTC. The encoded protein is CASNDGGTGVYNEQFF.

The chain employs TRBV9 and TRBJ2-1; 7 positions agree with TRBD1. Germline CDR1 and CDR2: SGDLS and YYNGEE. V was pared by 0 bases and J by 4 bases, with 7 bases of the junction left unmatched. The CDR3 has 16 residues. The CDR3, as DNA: TGTGCCAGCAGCGTAGTGTTCGGGACAGTGTACAATGAGCAGTTCTTC. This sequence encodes CASSVVFGTVYNEQFF.

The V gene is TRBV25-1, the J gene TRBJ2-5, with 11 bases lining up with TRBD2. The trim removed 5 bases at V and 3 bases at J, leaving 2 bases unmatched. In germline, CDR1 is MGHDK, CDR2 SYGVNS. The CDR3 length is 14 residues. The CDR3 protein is CASSPSGRKETQYF. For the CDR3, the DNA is TGTGCCAGCAGTCCTAGCGGGAGGAAAGAGACCCAGTACTTC.

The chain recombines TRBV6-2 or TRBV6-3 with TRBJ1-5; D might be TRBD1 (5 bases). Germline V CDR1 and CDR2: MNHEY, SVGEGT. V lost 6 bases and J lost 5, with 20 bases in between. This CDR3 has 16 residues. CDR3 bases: TGTGCCAGCAGCCACAGAGGGACTGCGGGGGATCAGCCCCAGCATTTT. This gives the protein CASSHRGTAGDQPQHF.

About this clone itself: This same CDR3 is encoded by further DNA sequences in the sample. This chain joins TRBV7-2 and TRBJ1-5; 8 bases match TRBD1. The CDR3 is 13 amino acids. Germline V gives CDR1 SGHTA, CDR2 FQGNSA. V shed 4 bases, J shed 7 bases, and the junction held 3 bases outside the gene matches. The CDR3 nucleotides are TGTGCCAGCAGCTCGGACAGGGACCAGCCCCAGCATTTT. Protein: CASSSDRDQPQHF.

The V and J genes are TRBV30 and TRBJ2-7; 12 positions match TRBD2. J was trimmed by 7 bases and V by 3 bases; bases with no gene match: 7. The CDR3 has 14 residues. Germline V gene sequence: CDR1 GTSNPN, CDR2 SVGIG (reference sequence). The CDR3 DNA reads TGTGCCTGGAGGACTAGCGGGAGATCTGGTGAGCAGTACTTC. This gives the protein CAWRTSGRSGEQYF.

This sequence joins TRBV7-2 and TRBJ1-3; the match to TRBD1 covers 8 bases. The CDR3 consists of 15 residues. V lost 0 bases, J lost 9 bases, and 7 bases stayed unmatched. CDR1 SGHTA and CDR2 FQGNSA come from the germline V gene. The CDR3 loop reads CASSLADRVSTTIYF. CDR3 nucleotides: TGTGCCAGCAGCTTAGCGGACAGGGTATCGACCACCATATATTTT.

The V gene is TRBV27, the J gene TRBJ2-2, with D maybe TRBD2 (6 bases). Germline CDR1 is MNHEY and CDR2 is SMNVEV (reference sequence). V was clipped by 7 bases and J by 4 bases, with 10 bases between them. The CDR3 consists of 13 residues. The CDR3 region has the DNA TGTGCCAGCACGAGCGGGTTCACCGGGGAGCTGTTTTTT. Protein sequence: CASTSGFTGELFF.

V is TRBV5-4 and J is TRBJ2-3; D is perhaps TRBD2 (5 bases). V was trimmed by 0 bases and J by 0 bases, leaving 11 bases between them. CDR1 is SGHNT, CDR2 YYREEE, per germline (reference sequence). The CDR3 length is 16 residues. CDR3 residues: CASSLVLAPSTDTQYF. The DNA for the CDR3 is TGTGCCAGCAGCTTGGTTCTAGCACCTAGCACAGATACGCAGTATTTT.